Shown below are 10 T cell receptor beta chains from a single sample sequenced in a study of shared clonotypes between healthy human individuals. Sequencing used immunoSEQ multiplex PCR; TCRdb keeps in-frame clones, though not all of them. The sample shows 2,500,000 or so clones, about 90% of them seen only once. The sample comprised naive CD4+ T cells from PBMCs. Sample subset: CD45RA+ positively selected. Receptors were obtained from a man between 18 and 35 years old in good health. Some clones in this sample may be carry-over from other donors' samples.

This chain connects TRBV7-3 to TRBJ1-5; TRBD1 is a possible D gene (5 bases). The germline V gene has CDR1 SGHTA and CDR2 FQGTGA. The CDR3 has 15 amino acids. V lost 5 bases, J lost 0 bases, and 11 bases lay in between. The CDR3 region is CASSPGHHSNQPQHF. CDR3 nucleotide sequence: TGTGCCAGCAGCCCTGGACACCATAGCAATCAGCCCCAGCATTTT.

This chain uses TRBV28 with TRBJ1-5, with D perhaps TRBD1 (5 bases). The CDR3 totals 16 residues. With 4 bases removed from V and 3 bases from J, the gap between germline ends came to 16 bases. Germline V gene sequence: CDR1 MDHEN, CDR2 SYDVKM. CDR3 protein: CASSSRGRENNQPQHF. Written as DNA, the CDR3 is TGTGCCAGCAGTTCCCGGGGCAGGGAAAACAATCAGCCCCAGCATTTT. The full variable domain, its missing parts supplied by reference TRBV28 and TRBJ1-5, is DVKVTQSSRYLVKRTGEKVFLECVQDMDHENMFWYRQDPGLGLRLIYFSYDVKMKEKGDIPEGYSVSREKKERFSLILESASTNQTSMYLCASSSRGRENNQPQHFGDGTRLSIL.

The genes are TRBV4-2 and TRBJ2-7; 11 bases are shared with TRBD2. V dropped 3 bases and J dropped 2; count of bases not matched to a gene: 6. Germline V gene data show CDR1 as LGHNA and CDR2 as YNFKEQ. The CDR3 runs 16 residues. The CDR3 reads CASSQDTSGGAYEQYF. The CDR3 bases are TGTGCCAGCAGCCAGGACACTAGCGGGGGAGCCTACGAGCAGTACTTC.

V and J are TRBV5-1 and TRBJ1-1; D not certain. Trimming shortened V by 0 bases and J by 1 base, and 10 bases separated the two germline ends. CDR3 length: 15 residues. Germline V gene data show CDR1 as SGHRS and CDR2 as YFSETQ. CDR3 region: CASSLAPEANTEAFF. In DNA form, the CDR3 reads TGCGCCAGCAGCTTGGCGCCCGAGGCGAACACTGAAGCTTTCTTT.

The CDR3 sequence: CASSLRLAGVFDEQFF. In nucleotides, the CDR3 is TGTGCCAGCAGCTTAAGGCTAGCGGGAGTTTTTGATGAGCAGTTCTTC. The rearrangement joins TRBV7-2 to TRBJ2-1, with 10 bases lining up with TRBD2. The CDR3 has 16 amino acids. V lost 2 bases, J lost 8 bases, and 9 bases stayed unmatched. CDR1 and CDR2 (germline): SGHTA, FQGNSA.

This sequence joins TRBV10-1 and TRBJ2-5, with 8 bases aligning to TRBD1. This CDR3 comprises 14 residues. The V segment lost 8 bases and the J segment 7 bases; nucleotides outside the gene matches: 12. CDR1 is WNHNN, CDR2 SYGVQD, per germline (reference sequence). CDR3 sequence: CASRKDRVCGTQYF. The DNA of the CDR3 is TGCGCCAGCCGGAAGGACAGGGTGTGCGGGACCCAGTACTTC.

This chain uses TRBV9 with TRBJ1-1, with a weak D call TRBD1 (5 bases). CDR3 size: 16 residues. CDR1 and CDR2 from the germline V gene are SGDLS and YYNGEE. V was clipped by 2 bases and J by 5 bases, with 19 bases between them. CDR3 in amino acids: CASSVGTGQDGTEAFF. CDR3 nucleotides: TGTGCCAGCAGCGTCGGGACGGGGCAGGATGGGACTGAAGCTTTCTTT. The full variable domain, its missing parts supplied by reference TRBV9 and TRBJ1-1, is DSGVTQTPKHLITATGQRVTLRCSPRSGDLSVYWYQQSLDQGLQFLIQYYNGEERAKGNILERFSAQQFPDLHSELNLSSLELGDSALYFCASSVGTGQDGTEAFFGQGTRLTVV.

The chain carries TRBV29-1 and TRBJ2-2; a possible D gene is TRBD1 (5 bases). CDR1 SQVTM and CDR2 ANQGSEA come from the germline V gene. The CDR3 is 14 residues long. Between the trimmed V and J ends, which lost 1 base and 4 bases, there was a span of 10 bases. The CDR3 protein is CSVEGQGSTGELFF. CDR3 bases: TGCAGCGTTGAAGGCCAGGGAAGCACCGGGGAGCTGTTTTTT.

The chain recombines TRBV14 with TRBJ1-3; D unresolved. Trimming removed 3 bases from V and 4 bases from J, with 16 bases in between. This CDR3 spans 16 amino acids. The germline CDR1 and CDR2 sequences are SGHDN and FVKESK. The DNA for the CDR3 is TGTGCCAGCAGCCAGCAACGACTGGGAGTCGGAAACACCATATATTTT. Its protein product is CASSQQRLGVGNTIYF. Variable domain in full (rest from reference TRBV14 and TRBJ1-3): EAGVTQFPSHSVIEKGQTVTLRCDPISGHDNLYWYRRVMGKEIKFLLHFVKESKQDESGMPNNRFLAERTGGTYSTLKVQPAELEDSGVYFCASSQQRLGVGNTIYFGEGSWLTVV.

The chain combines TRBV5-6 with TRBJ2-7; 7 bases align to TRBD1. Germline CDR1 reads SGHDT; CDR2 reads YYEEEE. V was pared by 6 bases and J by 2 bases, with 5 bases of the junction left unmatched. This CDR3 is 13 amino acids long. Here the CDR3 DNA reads TGTGCCAGCACTCCGGGACAGACCTACGAGCAGTACTTC. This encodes CASTPGQTYEQYF.